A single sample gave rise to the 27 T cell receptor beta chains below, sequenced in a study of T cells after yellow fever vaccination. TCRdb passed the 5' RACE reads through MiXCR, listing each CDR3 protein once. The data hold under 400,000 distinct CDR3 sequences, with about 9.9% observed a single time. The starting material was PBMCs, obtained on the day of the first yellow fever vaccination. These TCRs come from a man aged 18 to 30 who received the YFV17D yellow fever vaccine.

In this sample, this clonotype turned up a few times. DNA for the CDR3: TGTGCCAGCAGCTTAGCTACTAGCGGGGGCGGACCCGAGCAGTTCTTC. Translation gives CASSLATSGGGPEQFF. The V call is TRBV7-2, the J call TRBJ2-1; TRBD2 matches 11 bases. V gave up 0 bases and J gave up 10 bases; unmatched junction bases: 8. This CDR3 comprises 16 residues. CDR1 SGHTA and CDR2 FQGNSA come from the germline V gene.

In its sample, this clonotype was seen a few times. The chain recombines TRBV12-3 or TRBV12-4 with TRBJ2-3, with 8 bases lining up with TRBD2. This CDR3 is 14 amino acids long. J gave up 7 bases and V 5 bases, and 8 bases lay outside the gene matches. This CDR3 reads CASSPGGGRNTQYF. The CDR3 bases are TGTGCCAGCAGTCCCGGGGGGGGGAGGAATACGCAGTATTTT.

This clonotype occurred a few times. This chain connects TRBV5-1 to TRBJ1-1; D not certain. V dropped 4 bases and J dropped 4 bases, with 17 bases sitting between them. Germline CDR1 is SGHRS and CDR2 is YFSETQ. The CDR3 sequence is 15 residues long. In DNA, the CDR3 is TGCGCCAGCAGCCTCTCTGTAGGGTGGGGCACTGAAGCTTTCTTT. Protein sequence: CASSLSVGWGTEAFF.

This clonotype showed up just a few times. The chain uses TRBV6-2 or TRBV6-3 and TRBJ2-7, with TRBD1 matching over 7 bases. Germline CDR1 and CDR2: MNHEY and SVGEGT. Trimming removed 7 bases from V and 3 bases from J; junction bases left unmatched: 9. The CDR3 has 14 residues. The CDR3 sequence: CASTRTGVSYEQYF. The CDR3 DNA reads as TGTGCCAGCACCAGAACAGGGGTGAGCTACGAGCAGTACTTC.

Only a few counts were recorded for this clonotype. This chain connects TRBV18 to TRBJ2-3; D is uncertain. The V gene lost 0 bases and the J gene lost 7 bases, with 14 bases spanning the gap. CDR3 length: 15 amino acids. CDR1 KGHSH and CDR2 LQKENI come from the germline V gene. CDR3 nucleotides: TGTGCCAGCTCACCACCAAGACACCTCAGTTATACGCAGTATTTT. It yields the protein CASSPPRHLSYTQYF.

The chain's CDR3 is CASRGGGGAATQYF. The CDR3 region has the DNA TGTGCCAGCAGAGGTGGGGGGGGGGCCGCTACGCAGTATTTT. The chain is built from TRBV7-2 and TRBJ2-3, with D maybe TRBD2 (7 bases). Germline V gene lookup returns CDR1 SGHTA and CDR2 FQGNSA. The CDR3 sequence is 14 residues long. V lost 6 bases to trimming and J lost 8 bases, with 18 bases between them.

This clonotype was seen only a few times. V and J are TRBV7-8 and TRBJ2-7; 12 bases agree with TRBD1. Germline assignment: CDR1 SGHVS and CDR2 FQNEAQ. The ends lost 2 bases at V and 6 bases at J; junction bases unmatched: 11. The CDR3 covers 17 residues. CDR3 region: CASSLTGTGGGSVEQYV. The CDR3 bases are TGTGCCAGCAGCTTAACTGGGACAGGGGGCGGTTCTGTCGAGCAGTACGTC.

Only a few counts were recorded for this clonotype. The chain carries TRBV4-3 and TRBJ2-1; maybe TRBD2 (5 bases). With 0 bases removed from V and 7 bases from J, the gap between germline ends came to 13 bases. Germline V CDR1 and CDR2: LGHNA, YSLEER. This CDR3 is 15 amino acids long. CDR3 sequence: CASSQERVEENEQFF. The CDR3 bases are TGCGCCAGCAGCCAAGAGAGGGTTGAGGAAAATGAGCAGTTCTTC.

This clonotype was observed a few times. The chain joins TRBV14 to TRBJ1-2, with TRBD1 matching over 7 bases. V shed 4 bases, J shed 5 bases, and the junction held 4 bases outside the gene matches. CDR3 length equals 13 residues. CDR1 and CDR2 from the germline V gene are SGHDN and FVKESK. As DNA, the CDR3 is TGTGCCAGCAGCCCCCGGACAGGTTATGGCTACACCTTC. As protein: CASSPRTGYGYTF.

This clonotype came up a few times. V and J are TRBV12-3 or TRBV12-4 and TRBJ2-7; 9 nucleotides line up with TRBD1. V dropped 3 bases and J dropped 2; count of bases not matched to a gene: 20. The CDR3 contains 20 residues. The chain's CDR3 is CASSLRPGTGLPSNTYEQYF. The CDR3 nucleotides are TGTGCCAGCAGTTTGCGACCCGGGACAGGGCTTCCGAGTAACACCTACGAGCAGTACTTC.

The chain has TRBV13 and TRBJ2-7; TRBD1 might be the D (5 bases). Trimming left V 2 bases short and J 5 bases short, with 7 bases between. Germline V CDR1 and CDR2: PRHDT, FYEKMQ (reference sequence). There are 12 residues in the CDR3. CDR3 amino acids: CASSLRGHEQYF. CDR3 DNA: TGTGCCAGCAGCTTAAGGGGCCACGAGCAGTACTTC.

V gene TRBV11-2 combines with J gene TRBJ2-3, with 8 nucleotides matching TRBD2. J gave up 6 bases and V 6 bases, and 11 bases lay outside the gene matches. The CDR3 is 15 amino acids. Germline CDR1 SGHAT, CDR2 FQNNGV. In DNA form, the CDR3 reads TGTGCCAGCAGTTTACTAGCGGTCCCCGGGGATACGCAGTATTTT. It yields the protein CASSLLAVPGDTQYF.

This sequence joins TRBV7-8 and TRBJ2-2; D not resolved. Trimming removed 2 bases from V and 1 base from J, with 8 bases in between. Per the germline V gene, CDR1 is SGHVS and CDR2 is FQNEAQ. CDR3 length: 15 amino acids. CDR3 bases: TGTGCCAGCAGCTTAATGCTCCAGAACACCGGGGAGCTGTTTTTT. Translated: CASSLMLQNTGELFF.

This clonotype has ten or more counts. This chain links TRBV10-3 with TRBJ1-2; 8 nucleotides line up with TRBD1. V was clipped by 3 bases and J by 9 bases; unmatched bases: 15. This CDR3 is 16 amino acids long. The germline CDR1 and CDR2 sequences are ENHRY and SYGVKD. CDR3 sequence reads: CAISENIGQGFFSYTF. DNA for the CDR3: TGTGCCATCAGTGAAAATATCGGACAGGGTTTCTTTAGCTACACCTTC.

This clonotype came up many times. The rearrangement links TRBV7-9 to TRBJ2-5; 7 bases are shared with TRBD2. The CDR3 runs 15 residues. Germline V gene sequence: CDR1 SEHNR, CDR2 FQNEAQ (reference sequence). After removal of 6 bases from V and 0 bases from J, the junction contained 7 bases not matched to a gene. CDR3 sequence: CASSQGLGYQETQYF. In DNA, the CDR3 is TGTGCCAGCAGTCAAGGACTAGGGTACCAAGAGACCCAGTACTTC.

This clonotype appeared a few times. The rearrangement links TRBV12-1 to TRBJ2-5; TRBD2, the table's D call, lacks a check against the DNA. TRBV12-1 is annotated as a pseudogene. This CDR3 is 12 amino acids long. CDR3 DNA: TGTGCCGGAGGGCAGCGGCAAGAGACCCAGTACTTC. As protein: CAGGQRQETQYF.

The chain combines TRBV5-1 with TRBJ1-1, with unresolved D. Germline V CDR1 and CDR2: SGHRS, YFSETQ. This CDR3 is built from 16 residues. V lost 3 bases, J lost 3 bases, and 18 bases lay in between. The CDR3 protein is CASSWVPRETDTEAFF. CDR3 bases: TGCGCCAGCAGCTGGGTCCCCCGGGAGACGGACACTGAAGCTTTCTTT.

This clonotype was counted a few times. The chain's CDR3 is CASSLDANNSPLHF. CDR3 coding DNA: TGTGCCAGCAGCTTGGATGCCAATAATTCACCCCTCCACTTT. The J gene is TRBJ1-6, the V gene TRBV5-5; D is undetermined. The CDR3 extends over 14 amino acids. From germline, CDR1 is SGHKS and CDR2 YYEKEE (reference sequence). V was clipped by 0 bases and J by 5 bases, with 6 bases between them.

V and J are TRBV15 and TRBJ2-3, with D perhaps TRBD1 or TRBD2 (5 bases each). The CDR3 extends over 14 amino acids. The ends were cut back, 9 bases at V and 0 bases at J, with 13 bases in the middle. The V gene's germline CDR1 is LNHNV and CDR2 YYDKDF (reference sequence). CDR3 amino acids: CATTEGHSTDTQYF. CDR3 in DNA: TGTGCCACTACCGAGGGGCATAGCACAGATACGCAGTATTTT.

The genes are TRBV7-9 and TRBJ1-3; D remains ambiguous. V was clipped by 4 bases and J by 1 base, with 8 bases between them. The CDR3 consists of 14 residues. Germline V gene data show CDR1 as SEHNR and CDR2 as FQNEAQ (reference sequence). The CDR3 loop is CASSSGISGNTIYF. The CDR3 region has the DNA TGTGCCAGCAGCTCGGGCATTTCTGGAAACACCATATATTTT.

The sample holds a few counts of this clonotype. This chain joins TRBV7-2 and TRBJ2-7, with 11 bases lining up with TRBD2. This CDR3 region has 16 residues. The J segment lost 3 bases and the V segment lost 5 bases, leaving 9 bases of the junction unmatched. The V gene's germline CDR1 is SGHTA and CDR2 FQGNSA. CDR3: CASSSPGLAAYYEQYF. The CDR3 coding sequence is TGTGCCAGCAGCAGCCCGGGACTAGCGGCTTACTACGAGCAGTACTTC.

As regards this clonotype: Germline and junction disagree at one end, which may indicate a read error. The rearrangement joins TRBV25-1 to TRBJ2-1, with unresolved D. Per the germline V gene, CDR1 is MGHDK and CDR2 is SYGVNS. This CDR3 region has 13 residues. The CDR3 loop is CASTESSYNEQFF. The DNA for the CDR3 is TGTGCCAGCACTGAAAGCTCCTACAATGAGCAGTTCTTC.

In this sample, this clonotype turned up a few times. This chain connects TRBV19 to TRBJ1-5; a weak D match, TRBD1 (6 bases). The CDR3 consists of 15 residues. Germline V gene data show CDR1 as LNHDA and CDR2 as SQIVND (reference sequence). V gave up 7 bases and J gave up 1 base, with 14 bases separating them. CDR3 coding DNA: TGTGCCAGTAATCCTGGGAGGGGGAGCAATCAGCCCCAGCATTTT. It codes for CASNPGRGSNQPQHF.

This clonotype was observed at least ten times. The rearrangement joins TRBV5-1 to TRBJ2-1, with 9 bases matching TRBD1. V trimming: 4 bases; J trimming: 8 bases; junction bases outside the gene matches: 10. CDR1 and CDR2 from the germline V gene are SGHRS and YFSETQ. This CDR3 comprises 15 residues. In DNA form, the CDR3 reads TGCGCCAGCAGCCCTGGACAGGGGATTAGGTATGAGCAGTTCTTC. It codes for CASSPGQGIRYEQFF.

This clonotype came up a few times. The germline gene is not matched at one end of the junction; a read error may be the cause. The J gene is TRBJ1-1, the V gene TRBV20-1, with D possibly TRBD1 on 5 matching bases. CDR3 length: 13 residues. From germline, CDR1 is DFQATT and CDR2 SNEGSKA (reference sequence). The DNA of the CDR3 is TGCAGTGCTGGAGACAGCCTGAACACTGAAGCTTTCTTT. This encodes CSAGDSLNTEAFF.

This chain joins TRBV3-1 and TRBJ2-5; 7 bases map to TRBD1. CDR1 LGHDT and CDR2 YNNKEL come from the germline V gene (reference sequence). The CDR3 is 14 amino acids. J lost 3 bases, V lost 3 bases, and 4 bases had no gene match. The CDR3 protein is CASSQAGQEETQYF. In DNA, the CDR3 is TGTGCCAGCAGCCAGGCTGGACAGGAAGAGACCCAGTACTTC.

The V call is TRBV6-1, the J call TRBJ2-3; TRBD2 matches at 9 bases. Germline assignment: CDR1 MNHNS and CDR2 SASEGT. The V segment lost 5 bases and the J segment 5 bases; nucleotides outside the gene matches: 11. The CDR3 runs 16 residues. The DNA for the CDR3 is TGTGCCAGCAGTACGGGGAGCGGGGGGAGAGGAGATACGCAGTATTTT. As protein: CASSTGSGGRGDTQYF.